Listed below are T cell receptor beta chains from one sample, sequenced in a study of T cell responses to AZD1222 COVID-19 vaccine. Libraries were prepared by immunoSEQ multiplex PCR; TCRdb keeps only in-frame clonotypes and omits some of them. This sample carries roughly 95,000 clones, 90% to 95% of them seen once, and the ten largest clones take roughly 3.1%. The sample in question was peripheral blood, obtained 28 days after the second AZD1222 dose. The source of these receptors is an adult who received the AZD1222 COVID-19 vaccine. Both conserved end residues are part of each CDR3. The D gene is left open where the match is weak. Part of the rows lack a size; the others show once, few, many or a class for expanded clones.

v_call	j_call	d_call	clone_size	cdr3_nt	cdr3_aa
TRBV2	TRBJ2-1	-	-	TGTGCCAGCAGCCAGGACAGCAATGAGCAGTTCTTC	CASSQDSNEQFF
TRBV6-1	TRBJ1-3	-	-	TGTGCCAGCAGTGAAGCAGGCCTGATCTCTGGAAACACCATATATTTT	CASSEAGLISGNTIYF
TRBV23-1	TRBJ2-7	-	-	TGCGCCAGCAGTCAATTCCCGGGACGGGACTACGAGCAGTACTTC	CASSQFPGRDYEQYF
TRBV6-5	TRBJ2-7	TRBD1	-	TGTGCCAGCAGCCGCGGGACAGGCCCCTACGAGCAGTACTTC	CASSRGTGPYEQYF
TRBV7-3	TRBJ1-4	TRBD1	-	TGTGCCAGCAGCCTATCAGGGGGTGAAAAACTGTTTTTT	CASSLSGGEKLFF
TRBV5-1	TRBJ1-4	TRBD1	-	TGCGCCAGCAGCCCAACGCGACAGGGTAATGAAAAACTGTTTTTT	CASSPTRQGNEKLFF
TRBV2	TRBJ1-1	TRBD1	-	TGTGCCAGCACCTTCGACAGGGGGCATACTGAAGCTTTCTTT	CASTFDRGHTEAFF
TRBV9	TRBJ1-1	TRBD1	-	TGTGCCAGCAGCGTCACAGGGGGCATGAACACTGAAGCTTTCTTT	CASSVTGGMNTEAFF
TRBV9	TRBJ2-2	TRBD1	-	TGTGCCAGCAGCGTGCGGACAGGGAACACCGGGGAGCTGTTTTTT	CASSVRTGNTGELFF
TRBV5-4	TRBJ2-7	TRBD1	-	TGTGCCAGCAGCACGGGGACAGTGATATGGACGCAGTACTTC	CASSTGTVIWTQYF
TRBV3-1/TRBV3-2	TRBJ1-4	-	-	TGTGCCAGCAGCCCCGGAGCCCTTGAAAAACTGTTTTTT	CASSPGALEKLFF
TRBV5-1	TRBJ1-6	-	-	TGCGCCAGCAGCTTGGGGCGACAGCCCGATAATTCACCCCTCCACTTT	CASSLGRQPDNSPLHF
TRBV2	TRBJ1-5	-	-	TGTGCCAGCAGCATTGGGGTGGGGCAGGGACGTCAGCCCCAGCATTTT	CASSIGVGQGRQPQHF
TRBV19	TRBJ2-3	TRBD2	-	TGTGCCAGTAGTGGAGCGGGGGGCCCCACAGATACGCAGTATTTT	CASSGAGGPTDTQYF
TRBV3-1/TRBV3-2	TRBJ1-2	-	-	TGTGCCAGCAGCCAAGAGGGTCACTATGGCTACACCTTC	CASSQEGHYGYTF
TRBV18	TRBJ2-7	TRBD2	-	TGTGCCAGCTCACCACCCTCCGGGGGAGGGATGAACGAGCAGTACTTC	CASSPPSGGGMNEQYF
TRBV6-4	TRBJ1-5	-	once	TGTGCCAGCAGTGTGGAAGTCAATCAGCCCCAGCATTTT	CASSVEVNQPQHF
TRBV7-2	TRBJ2-3	-	-	TGTGCCAGCAGCGACAGGGCGGGGGGATTCACAGATACGCAGTATTTT	CASSDRAGGFTDTQYF
TRBV2	TRBJ2-3	TRBD1	-	TGTGCCAGCAGTAGGGGGCTTAGCACAGATACGCAGTATTTT	CASSRGLSTDTQYF
TRBV19	TRBJ1-5	-	-	TGTGCCAGCGGAGGAGTTCAGCCCCAGCATTTT	CASGGVQPQHF